Listed below are T cell receptor beta chains from one sample, sequenced in a study of regulatory T cells in long-lasting Graves disease. TCRdb re-derived calls from the multiplex PCR reads in MiXCR, one entry per CDR3 protein. The table has some 450,000 distinct CDR3 sequences, about 25% seen once. The input for sequencing was peripheral blood mononuclear cells (PBMCs), taken when the disease was refractory, from a patient treated with antithyroid drugs. These receptors came from a female donor with Graves disease. Each CDR3 is given with its conserved first and last residue. The D gene is left open where the match is weak. Clone size is stated in some rows and not others, as once, few, many or a class when expanded.

CDR3nt: TGTGCCAGCAGTTACCTCAGGGGCCGGTTCGACACTGAAGCTTTCTTT; CDR3aa: CASSYLRGRFDTEAFF; j_gene: TRBJ1-1; d_gene: .; len: 16; abundance: .; v_gene: TRBV6-2/TRBV6-3
CDR3nt: TGTGCCAGCAGCGTAGCCGGGGTTGAAGGAAACACCATATATTTT; CDR3aa: CASSVAGVEGNTIYF; j_gene: TRBJ1-3; d_gene: .; len: 15; abundance: .; v_gene: TRBV9
CDR3nt: TGTGCCAGCAGCCCAGGGGGGGGGGTAGAGACCCAGTACTTC; CDR3aa: CASSPGGGVETQYF; j_gene: TRBJ2-5; d_gene: .; len: 14; abundance: few; v_gene: TRBV3-1
CDR3nt: TGCGCCAGCAGGGCGGCAGAGCCTAACTATGGCTACACCTTC; CDR3aa: CASRAAEPNYGYTF; j_gene: TRBJ1-2; d_gene: .; len: 14; abundance: few; v_gene: TRBV5-1
CDR3nt: TGTGCCAGCAGCTCGGACAGGGGGCGTCGGGCCCAAAACATTCAGTACTTC; CDR3aa: CASSSDRGRRAQNIQYF; j_gene: TRBJ2-4; d_gene: TRBD1; len: 17; abundance: .; v_gene: TRBV7-9
CDR3nt: TGCGCCAGCAGCTCAATCGGGCCTTCCACTGAAGCTTTCTTT; CDR3aa: CASSSIGPSTEAFF; j_gene: TRBJ1-1; d_gene: .; len: 14; abundance: .; v_gene: TRBV5-1
CDR3nt: TGTGCCAGCAGTTCGTGGACTAGCGGGGAGACCCAGTACTTC; CDR3aa: CASSSWTSGETQYF; j_gene: TRBJ2-5; d_gene: TRBD2; len: 14; abundance: .; v_gene: TRBV28
CDR3nt: TGTGCCAGCAGCCCAGGATACGCTGGAAACACCATATATTTT; CDR3aa: CASSPGYAGNTIYF; j_gene: TRBJ1-3; d_gene: .; len: 14; abundance: .; v_gene: TRBV7-6
CDR3nt: TGTGCCAGCAGTGACACTAGCGGTACACAGGCCAAAAACATTCAGTACTTC; CDR3aa: CASSDTSGTQAKNIQYF; j_gene: TRBJ2-4; d_gene: TRBD2; len: 17; abundance: few; v_gene: TRBV25-1
CDR3nt: TGCAGCGTGCAACAGCTACCTAGTCTTCAGTACTTC; CDR3aa: CSVQQLPSLQYF; j_gene: TRBJ2-4; d_gene: .; len: 12; abundance: .; v_gene: TRBV29-1
CDR3nt: TGCAGTGCTAGAGATCCTACAGGGAACTATGGCTACACCTTC; CDR3aa: CSARDPTGNYGYTF; j_gene: TRBJ1-2; d_gene: .; len: 14; abundance: many; v_gene: TRBV20-1
CDR3nt: TGCAGCGTCCCCGGAGGGGCCGGCGTGGTAGCCCAGTACTTC; CDR3aa: CSVPGGAGVVAQYF; j_gene: TRBJ2-5; d_gene: .; len: 14; abundance: .; v_gene: TRBV29-1
CDR3nt: TGTGCCACCAGTGACACTAGCGGGAATATCCAAGAGACCCAGTACTTC; CDR3aa: CATSDTSGNIQETQYF; j_gene: TRBJ2-5; d_gene: TRBD2; len: 16; abundance: few; v_gene: TRBV24-1
CDR3nt: TGTGCCAGTAGTACAGCTCTTAGGACAGGGGGAATCGAGCAGTACTTC; CDR3aa: CASSTALRTGGIEQYF; j_gene: TRBJ2-7; d_gene: TRBD1; len: 16; abundance: few; v_gene: TRBV19
CDR3nt: TGTGCCAGCAGTAATCCGAACACTGAAGCTTTCTTT; CDR3aa: CASSNPNTEAFF; j_gene: TRBJ1-1; d_gene: .; len: 12; abundance: .; v_gene: TRBV6-1
CDR3nt: TGCAGCGTTGAAAAGGTAGCGGGTAACACCGGGGAGCTGTTTTTT; CDR3aa: CSVEKVAGNTGELFF; j_gene: TRBJ2-2; d_gene: TRBD2; len: 15; abundance: .; v_gene: TRBV29-1
CDR3nt: TGTGCCAGCAGCCAAACAGGCATTCTAGCCAAAAACATTCAGTACTTC; CDR3aa: CASSQTGILAKNIQYF; j_gene: TRBJ2-4; d_gene: .; len: 16; abundance: many; v_gene: TRBV7-8